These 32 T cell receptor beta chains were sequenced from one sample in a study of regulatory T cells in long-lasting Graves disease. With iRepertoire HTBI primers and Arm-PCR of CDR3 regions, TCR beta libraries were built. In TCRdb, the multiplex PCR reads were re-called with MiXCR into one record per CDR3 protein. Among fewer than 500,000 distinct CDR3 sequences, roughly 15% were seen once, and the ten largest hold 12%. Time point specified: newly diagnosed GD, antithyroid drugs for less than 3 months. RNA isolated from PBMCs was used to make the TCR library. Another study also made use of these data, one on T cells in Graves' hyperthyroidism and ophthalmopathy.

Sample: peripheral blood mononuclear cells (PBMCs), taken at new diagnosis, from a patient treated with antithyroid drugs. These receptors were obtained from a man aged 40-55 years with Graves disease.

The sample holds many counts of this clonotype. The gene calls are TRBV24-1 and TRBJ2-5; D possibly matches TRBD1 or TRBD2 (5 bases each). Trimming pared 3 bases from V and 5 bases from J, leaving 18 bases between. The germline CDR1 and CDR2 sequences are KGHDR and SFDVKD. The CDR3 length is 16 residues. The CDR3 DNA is TGTGCCACCAGTGATCCCGGCGGCGTGGGGGACGAGACCCAGTACTTC. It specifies CATSDPGGVGDETQYF.

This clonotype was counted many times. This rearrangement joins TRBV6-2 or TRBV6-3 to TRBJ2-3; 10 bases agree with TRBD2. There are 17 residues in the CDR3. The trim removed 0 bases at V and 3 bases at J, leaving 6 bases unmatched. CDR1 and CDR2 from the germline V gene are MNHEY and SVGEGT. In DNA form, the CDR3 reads TGTGCCAGCAGTTACTCGAACCTAGCGGGAGTGACAGATACGCAGTATTTT. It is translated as CASSYSNLAGVTDTQYF.

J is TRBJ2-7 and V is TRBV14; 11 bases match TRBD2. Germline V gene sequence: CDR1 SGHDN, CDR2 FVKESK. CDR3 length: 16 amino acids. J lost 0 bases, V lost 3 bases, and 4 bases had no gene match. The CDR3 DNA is TGTGCCAGCAGCCACCTGGGACTAGCGGACTCCTACGAGCAGTACTTC. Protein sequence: CASSHLGLADSYEQYF.

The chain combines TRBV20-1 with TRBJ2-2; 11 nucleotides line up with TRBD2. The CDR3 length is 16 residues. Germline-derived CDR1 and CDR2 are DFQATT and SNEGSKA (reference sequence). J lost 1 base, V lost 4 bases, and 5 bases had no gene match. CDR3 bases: TGCAGTGCTATGACTAGCGGGAAGGTGAACACCGGGGAGCTGTTTTTT. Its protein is CSAMTSGKVNTGELFF.

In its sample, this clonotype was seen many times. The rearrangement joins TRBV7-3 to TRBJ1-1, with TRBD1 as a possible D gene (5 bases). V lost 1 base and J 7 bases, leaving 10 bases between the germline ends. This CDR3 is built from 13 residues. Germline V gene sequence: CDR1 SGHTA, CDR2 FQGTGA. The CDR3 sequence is CASSLIGGSEAFF. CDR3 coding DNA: TGTGCCAGCAGCTTAATCGGGGGGAGTGAAGCTTTCTTT.

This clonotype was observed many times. The DNA of the CDR3 is TGTGCCAGCAGCCAAGCACTGAGTGGTCTAGATACGCAGTATTTT. The encoded protein is CASSQALSGLDTQYF. This chain links TRBV3-1 with TRBJ2-3; D is undetermined. V lost 1 base and J lost 5, with 13 bases in between. Germline V CDR1 and CDR2: LGHDT, YNNKEL (reference sequence). CDR3 size: 15 residues.

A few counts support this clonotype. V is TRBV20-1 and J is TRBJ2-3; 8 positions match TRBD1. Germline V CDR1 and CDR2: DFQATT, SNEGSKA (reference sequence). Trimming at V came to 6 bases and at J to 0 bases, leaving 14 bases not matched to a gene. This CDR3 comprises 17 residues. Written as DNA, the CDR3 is TGCAGTGCCCACGGGACAGGACATCCCGCTAGCACAGATACGCAGTATTTT. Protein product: CSAHGTGHPASTDTQYF.

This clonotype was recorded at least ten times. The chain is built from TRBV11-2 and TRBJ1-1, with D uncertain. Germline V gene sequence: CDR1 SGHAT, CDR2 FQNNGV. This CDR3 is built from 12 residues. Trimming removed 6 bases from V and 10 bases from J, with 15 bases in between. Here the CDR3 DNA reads TGTGCCAGCAGTTTCACGGGGATGGCAGCTTTCTTT. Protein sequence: CASSFTGMAAFF. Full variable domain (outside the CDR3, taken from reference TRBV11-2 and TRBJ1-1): EAGVAQSPRYKIIEKRQSVAFWCNPISGHATLYWYQQILGQGPKLLIQFQNNGVVDDSQLPKDRFSAERLKGVDSTLKIQPAKLEDSAVYLCASSFTGMAAFFGQGTRLTVV.

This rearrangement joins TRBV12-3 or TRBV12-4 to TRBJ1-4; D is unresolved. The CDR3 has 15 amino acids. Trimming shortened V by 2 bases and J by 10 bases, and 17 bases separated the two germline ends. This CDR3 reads CASSLNSETPAKLFF. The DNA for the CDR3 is TGTGCCAGCAGTTTAAATTCCGAGACACCCGCAAAACTGTTTTTT.

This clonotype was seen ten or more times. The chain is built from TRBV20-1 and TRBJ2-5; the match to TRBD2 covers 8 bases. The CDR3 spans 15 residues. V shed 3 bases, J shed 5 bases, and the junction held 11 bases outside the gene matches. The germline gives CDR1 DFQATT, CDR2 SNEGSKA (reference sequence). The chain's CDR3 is CSASWSVAGWETQYF. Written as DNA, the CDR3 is TGCAGTGCTAGCTGGTCGGTAGCGGGATGGGAGACCCAGTACTTC.

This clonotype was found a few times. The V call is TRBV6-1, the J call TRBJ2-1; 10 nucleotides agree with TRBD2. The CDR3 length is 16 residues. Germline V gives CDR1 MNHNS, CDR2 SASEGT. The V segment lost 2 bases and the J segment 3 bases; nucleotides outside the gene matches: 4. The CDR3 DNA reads TGTGCCAGCAGTGAACTAGCTAGCGGGAGCTACAATGAGCAGTTCTTC. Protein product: CASSELASGSYNEQFF.

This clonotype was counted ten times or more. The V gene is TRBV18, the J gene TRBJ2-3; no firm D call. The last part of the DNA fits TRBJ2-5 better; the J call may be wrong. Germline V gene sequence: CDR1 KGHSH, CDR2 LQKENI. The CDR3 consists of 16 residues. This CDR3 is CASSPPVTDVYRTQYF. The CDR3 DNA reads TGTGCCAGCTCACCACCCGTAACTGATGTGTATCGGACCCAGTACTTC.

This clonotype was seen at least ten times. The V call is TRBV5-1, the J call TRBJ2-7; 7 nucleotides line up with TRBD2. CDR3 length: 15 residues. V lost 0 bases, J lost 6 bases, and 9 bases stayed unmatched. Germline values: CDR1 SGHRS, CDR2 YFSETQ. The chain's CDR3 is CASSLGTRLSSEQYF. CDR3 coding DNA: TGCGCCAGCAGCTTGGGGACTAGGCTTTCGAGCGAGCAGTACTTC.

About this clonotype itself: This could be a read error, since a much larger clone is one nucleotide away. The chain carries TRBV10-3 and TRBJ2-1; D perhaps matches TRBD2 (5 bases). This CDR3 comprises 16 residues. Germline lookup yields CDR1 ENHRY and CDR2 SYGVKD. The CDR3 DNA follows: TGTACCAGCAGTTACTCGAGTACTAGTTCTTTCAATGAGCAGTTCTTC. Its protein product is CTSSYSSTSSFNEQFF.

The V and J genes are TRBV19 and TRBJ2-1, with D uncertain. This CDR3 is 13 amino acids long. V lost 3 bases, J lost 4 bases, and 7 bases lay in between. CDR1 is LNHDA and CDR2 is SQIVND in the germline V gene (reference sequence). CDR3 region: CASSISRYNEQFF. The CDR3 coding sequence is TGTGCCAGTAGTATTTCTCGATACAATGAGCAGTTCTTC.

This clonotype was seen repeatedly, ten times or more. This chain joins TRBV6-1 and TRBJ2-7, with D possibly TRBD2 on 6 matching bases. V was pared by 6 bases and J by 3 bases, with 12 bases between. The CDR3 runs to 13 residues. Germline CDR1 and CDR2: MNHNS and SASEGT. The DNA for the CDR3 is TGTGCCAGCAGAACCGGGAGAAACTACGAGCAGTACTTC. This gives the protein CASRTGRNYEQYF.

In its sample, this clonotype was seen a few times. In DNA form, the CDR3 reads TGCGCCAGCAGTCCGGACAGTAGCTCCTACAATGAGCAGTTCTTC. As protein: CASSPDSSSYNEQFF. The V call is TRBV5-1, the J call TRBJ2-1, with a tentative D call TRBD1 (6 bases). Germline V CDR1 and CDR2: SGHRS, YFSETQ. The V end was cut by 5 bases, the J end by 0 bases, with 12 bases between. This CDR3 comprises 15 residues. Full variable domain (outside the CDR3, taken from reference TRBV5-1 and TRBJ2-1): KAGVTQTPRYLIKTRGQQVTLSCSPISGHRSVSWYQQTPGQGLQFLFEYFSETQRNKGNFPGRFSGRQFSNSRSEMNVSTLELGDSALYLCASSPDSSSYNEQFFGPGTRLTVL.

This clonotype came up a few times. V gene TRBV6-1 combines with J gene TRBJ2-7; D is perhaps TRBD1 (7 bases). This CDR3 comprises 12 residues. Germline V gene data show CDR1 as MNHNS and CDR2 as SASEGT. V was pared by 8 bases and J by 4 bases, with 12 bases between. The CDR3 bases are TGTGCCAGCGCCCAGGGGGGTTACGAGCAGTACTTC. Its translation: CASAQGGYEQYF.

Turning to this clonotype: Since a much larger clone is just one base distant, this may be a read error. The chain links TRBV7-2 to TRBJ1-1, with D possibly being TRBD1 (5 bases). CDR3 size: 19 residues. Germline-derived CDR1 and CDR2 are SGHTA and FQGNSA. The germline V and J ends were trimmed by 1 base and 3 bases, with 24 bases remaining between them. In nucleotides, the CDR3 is TGTGCCAGCAGCTTAGTTCTTCGGGTGGGAGGTTTCAGGGACACTGAAGCTTTCTTT. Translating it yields CASSLVLRVGGFRDTEAFF.

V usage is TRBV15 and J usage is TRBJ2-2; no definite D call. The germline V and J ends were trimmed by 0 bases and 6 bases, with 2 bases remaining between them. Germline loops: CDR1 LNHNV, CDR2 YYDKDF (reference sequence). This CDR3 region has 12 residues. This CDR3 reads CATSREAGELFF. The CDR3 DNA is TGTGCCACCAGCAGAGAGGCCGGGGAGCTGTTTTTT.

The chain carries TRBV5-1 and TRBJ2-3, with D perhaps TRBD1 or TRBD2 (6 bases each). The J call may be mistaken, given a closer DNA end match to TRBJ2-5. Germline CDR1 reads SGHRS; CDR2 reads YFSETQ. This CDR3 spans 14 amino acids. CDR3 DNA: TGCGCCAGCAGTCACAGGGACTCAGAAGGGACCCAGTACTTC. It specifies CASSHRDSEGTQYF.

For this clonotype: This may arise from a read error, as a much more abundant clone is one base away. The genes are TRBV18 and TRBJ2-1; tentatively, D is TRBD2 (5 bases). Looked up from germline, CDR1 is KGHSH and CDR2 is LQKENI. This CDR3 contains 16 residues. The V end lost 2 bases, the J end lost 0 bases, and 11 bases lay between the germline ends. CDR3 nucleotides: TGTGCCAGCTCACCAGACGAGAGCGGCTCCTACAATGAGCAGTTCTTC. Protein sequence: CASSPDESGSYNEQFF.

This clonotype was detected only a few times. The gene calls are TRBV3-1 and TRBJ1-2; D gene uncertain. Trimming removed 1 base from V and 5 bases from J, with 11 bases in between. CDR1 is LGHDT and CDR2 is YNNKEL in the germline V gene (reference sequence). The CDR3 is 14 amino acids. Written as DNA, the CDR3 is TGTGCCAGCAGCCAAGGCGGCATAGGGTATGGCTACACCTTC. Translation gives CASSQGGIGYGYTF.

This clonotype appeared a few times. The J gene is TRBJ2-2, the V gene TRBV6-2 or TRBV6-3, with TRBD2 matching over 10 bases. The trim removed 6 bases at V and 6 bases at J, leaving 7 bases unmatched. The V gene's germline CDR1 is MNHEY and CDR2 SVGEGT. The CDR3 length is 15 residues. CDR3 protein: CASRTIAGGPGELFF. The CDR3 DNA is TGTGCCAGCAGGACGATAGCGGGAGGCCCCGGGGAGCTGTTTTTT.

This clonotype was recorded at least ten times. CDR3 in DNA: TGTGCCTTGACCTGGAGCTCCTACAATGAGCAGTTCTTC. It codes for CALTWSSYNEQFF. This chain uses TRBV30 with TRBJ2-1, with unresolved D. CDR3 size: 13 residues. With 7 bases removed from V and 0 bases from J, the gap between germline ends came to 10 bases. Germline assignment: CDR1 GTSNPN and CDR2 SVGIG (reference sequence).

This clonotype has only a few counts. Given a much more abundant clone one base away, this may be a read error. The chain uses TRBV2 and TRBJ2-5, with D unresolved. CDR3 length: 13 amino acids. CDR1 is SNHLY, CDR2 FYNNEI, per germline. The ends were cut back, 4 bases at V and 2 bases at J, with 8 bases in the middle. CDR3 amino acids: CASSGATQETQYF. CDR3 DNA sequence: TGTGCCAGCAGTGGAGCTACGCAAGAGACCCAGTACTTC. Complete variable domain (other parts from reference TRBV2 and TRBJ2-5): EPEVTQTPSHQVTQMGQEVILRCVPISNHLYFYWYRQILGQKVEFLVSFYNNEISEKSEIFDDQFSVERPDGSNFTLKIRSTKLEDSAMYFCASSGATQETQYFGPGTRLLVL.

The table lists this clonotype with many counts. CDR3 sequence (DNA): TGTGCCAGCAATAAGATCAGGGAGTCTAGCACAGATACGCAGTATTTT. Translation: CASNKIRESSTDTQYF. V is TRBV12-3 or TRBV12-4 and J is TRBJ2-3; TRBD1 or TRBD2 may be the D gene (5 bases each). Trimming removed 7 bases at V and 0 bases at J, with 17 bases between. The CDR3 spans 16 residues.

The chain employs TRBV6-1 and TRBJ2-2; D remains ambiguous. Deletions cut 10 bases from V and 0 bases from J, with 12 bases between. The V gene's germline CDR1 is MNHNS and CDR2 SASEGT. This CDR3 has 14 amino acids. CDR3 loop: CATKKYTNTGELFF. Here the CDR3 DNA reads TGTGCCACCAAGAAATATACGAACACCGGGGAGCTGTTTTTT.

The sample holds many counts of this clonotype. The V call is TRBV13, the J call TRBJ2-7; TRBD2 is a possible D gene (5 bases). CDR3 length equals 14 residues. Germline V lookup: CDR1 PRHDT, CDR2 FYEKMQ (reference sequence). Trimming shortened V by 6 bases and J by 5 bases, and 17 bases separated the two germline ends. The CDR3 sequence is CASREAGLSNEQYF. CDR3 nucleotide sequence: TGTGCCAGCAGGGAGGCCGGCCTGAGTAACGAGCAGTACTTC. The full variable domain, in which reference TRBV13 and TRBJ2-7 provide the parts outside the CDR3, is AAGVIQSPRHLIKEKRETATLKCYPIPRHDTVYWYQQGPGQDPQFLISFYEKMQSDKGSIPDRFSAQQFSDYHSELNMSSLELGDSALYFCASREAGLSNEQYFGPGTRLTVT.

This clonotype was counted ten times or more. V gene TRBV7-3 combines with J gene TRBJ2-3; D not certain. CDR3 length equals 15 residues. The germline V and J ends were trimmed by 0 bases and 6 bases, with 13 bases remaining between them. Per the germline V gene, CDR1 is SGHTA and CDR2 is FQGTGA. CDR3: CASSLTSGLVDTQYF. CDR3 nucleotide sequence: TGTGCCAGCAGCTTAACTTCCGGCCTCGTGGATACGCAGTATTTT.

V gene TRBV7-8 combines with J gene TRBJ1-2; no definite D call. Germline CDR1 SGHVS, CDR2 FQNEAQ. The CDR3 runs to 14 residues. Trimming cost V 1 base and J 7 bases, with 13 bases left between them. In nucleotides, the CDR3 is TGTGCCAGCAGCTTAGTAGCAGGAATGCGTGGCTACACCTTC. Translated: CASSLVAGMRGYTF.

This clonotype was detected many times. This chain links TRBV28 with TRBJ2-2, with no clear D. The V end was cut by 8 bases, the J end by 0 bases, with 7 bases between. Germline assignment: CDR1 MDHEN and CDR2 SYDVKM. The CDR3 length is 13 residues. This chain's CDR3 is CASPASNTGELFF. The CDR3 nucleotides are TGTGCCAGCCCGGCCTCGAACACCGGGGAGCTGTTTTTT.